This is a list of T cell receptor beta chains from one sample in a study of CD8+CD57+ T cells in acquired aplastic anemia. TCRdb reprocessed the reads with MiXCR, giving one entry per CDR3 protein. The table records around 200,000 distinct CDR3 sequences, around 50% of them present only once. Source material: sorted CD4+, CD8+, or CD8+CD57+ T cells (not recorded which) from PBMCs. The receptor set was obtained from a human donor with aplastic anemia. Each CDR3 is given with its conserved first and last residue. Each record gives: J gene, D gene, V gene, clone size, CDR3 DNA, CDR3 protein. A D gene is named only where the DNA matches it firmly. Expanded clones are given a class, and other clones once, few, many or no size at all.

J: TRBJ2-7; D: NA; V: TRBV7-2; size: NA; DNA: TGTGCCAGCAGCTTAACGCGGGCAGGGGAGCAGTACTTC; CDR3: CASSLTRAGEQYF
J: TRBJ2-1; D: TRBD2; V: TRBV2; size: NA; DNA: TGTGCCAGCACGCTAGCGGGGGGGCCCCATGAGCAGTTCTTC; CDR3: CASTLAGGPHEQFF
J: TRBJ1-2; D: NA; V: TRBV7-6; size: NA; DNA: TGTGCCAGCAGCTTACTCCGGGCAGGGTTTTATGGCTACACCTTC; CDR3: CASSLLRAGFYGYTF
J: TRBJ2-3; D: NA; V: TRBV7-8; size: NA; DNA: TGTGCCAGCACCCTCTCTGGCACAGATACGCAGTATTTT; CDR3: CASTLSGTDTQYF
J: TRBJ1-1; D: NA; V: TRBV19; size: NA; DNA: TGTGCCAGTAGTATCGGGACGGTGTCCACTGAAGCTTTCTTT; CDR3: CASSIGTVSTEAFF
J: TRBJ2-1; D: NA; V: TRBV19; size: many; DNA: TGTGCCAGTACCCTAAAGACAACAGGGGAGCAGTTCTTC; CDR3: CASTLKTTGEQFF
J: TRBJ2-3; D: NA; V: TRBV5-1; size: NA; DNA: TGCGCCAGCAGCTTGGGGGCGGGGAGCCGTGATACGCAGTATTTT; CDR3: CASSLGAGSRDTQYF
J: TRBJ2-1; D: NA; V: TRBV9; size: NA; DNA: TGTGCCAGCAGCGTAGTAGCATTGGGTGAGCAGTTCTTC; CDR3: CASSVVALGEQFF
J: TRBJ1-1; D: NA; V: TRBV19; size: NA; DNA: TGTGCCAGTATGGGGACCCCAATGAACACTGAAGCTTTCTTT; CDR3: CASMGTPMNTEAFF
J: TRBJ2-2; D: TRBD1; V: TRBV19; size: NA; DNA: TGTGCCAGTAGTATCGCCGGGACAGGGAGCGGGGAGCTGTTTTTT; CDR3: CASSIAGTGSGELFF
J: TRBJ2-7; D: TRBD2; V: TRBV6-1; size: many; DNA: TGTGCCAGCAGTGTTGAGCGGGGGGCATCCTACGAGCAGTACTTC; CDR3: CASSVERGASYEQYF
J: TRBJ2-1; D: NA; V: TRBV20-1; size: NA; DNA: TGCAGTGCGGGAGCTAGCCCTTGGAGCGATGAGCAGTTCTTC; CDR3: CSAGASPWSDEQFF
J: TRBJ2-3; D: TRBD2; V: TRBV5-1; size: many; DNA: TGCGCCAGCAGCTTGTTCAGTGGGGCGGGGGGGCCTCAGACAGATACGCAGTATTTT; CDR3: CASSLFSGAGGPQTDTQYF
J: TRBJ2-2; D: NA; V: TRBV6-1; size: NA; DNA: TGTGCCAGTATCGGGACTTCCTCACCGAGGGGAACCGGGGAGCTGTTTTTT; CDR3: CASIGTSSPRGTGELFF
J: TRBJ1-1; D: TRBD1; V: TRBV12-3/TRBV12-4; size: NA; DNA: TGTGCCAGCAGTCCTGACAGGGGAGGGAGGAACACTGAAGCTTACTTT; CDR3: CASSPDRGGRNTEAYF
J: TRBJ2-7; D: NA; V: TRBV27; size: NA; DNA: TGTGCCAGCAGTTTCACGGCTCCCGGATCCGGCGAGCAGTACTTC; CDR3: CASSFTAPGSGEQYF
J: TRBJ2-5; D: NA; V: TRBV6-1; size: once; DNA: TGTGCCAGCAGTAAGGAACCGAAAGAGACCCAGTACTTC; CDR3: CASSKEPKETQYF
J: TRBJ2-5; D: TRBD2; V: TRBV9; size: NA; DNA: TGTGCCAGCAGCGTCGGAACCGGGGGGGCTTCACAAGAGACCCAGTACTTC; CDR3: CASSVGTGGASQETQYF
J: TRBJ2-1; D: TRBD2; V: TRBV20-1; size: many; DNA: TGCAGTGCTAGCCCGGGGGGGGGGAATGAGCAGTTCTTC; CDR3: CSASPGGGNEQFF
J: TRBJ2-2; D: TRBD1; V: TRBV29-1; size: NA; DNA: TGCAGACAACAGGGGGCCGGGGAGCTGTTTTTT; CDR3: CRQQGAGELFF
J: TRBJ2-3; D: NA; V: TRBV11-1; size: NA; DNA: TGTGCCAGCAGCTTTAGGTTGGTAGCAGTGGCAGATACGCAGTATTTT; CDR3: CASSFRLVAVADTQYF
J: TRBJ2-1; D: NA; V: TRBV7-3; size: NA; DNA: TGTGCCAGCAGCCCGGACTACTCCTACAATGAGCAGTTCTTC; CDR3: CASSPDYSYNEQFF
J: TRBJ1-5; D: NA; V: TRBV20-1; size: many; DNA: TGCAGTGCTAGGATGGGGGAAAATCAGCCCCAGCATTTT; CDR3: CSARMGENQPQHF
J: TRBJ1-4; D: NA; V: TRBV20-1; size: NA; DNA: TGCAGTGCTAGAGCACTAGGTGCTAATGAAAAACTGTTTTTT; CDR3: CSARALGANEKLFF
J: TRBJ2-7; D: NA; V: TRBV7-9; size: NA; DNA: TGTGCCAGCAGCTTGGCAGGGATCTACGAGCAGTACTTC; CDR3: CASSLAGIYEQYF
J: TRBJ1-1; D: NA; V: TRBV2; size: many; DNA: TGTGCCAGCAATTATAAGGAGAACACTGAAGCTTTCTTT; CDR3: CASNYKENTEAFF
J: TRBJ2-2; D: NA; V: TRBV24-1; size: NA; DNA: TGTGCCACCAGGTTCGCCGGGGAGCTGTTTTTT; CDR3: CATRFAGELFF
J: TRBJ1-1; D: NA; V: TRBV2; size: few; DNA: TGTGCCAGCAGTGAAGGAGGCAGATACACTGAAGCTTTCTTT; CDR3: CASSEGGRYTEAFF
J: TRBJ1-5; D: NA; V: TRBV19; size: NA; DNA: TGTGCCAGTAGTATGGGAGCTAGCAATCAGCCCCAGCATTTT; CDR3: CASSMGASNQPQHF
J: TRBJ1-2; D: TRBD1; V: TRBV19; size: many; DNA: TGTGCCAGTAGTATAGCGGCAGGGGGCGTCTATGGCTACACCTTC; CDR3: CASSIAAGGVYGYTF
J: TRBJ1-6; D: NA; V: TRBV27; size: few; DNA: TGTGCCAGCAGTTTAGGTTTGACACCAAATACGTATAATTCACCCCTCCACTTT; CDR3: CASSLGLTPNTYNSPLHF
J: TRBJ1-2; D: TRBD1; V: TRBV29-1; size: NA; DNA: TGCAGCGTTGAAGAAGGCAGGGGGACGCGTGGCTACACCTTC; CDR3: CSVEEGRGTRGYTF
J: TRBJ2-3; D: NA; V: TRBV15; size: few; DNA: TGTGCCACCAGTGTTAGCGGTGCTAGCACAGATACGCAGTATTTT; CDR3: CATSVSGASTDTQYF
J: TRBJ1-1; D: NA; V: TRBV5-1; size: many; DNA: TGCGCCAGCAGCATAGGAGGTAATATGAACACTGAAGCTTTCTTT; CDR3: CASSIGGNMNTEAFF
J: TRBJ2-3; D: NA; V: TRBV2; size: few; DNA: TGTGCCAGCAGCAGATCCGGGAGCAGCACAGATACGCAGTATTTT; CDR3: CASSRSGSSTDTQYF
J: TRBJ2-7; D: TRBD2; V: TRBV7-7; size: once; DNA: TGTGCTAGCAGCCCCGGGCCGGGAGGTGAGCAGTACTTC; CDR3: CASSPGPGGEQYF
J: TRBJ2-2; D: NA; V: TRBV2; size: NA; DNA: TGTGCCAGCAGTGAGTGGGGAGTCACCGGGGAGCTGTTTTTT; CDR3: CASSEWGVTGELFF
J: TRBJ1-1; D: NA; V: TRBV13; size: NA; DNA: TGTGCCAGCAGCCCCCGGCAGGGGCCCATCATGAACACTGAAGCTTTCTTT; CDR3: CASSPRQGPIMNTEAFF
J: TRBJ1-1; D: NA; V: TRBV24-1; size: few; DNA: TGTGCCACCGAGCGGGCTGGAAGGGCTTTCTTT; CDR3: CATERAGRAFF
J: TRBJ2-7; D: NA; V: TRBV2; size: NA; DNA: TGTGCCAGCCGGGCGAGTGGGGGGGCATCCGAGCAGTACTTC; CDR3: CASRASGGASEQYF
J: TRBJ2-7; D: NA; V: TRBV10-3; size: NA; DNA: TGTGCCATCAGTGAATCCCCTAAGCAGTACTTC; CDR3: CAISESPKQYF
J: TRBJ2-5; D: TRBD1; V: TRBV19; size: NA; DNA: TGTGCCAGTAGTATCTGGGGGACAGGGGAAGAGACCCAGTACTTC; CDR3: CASSIWGTGEETQYF
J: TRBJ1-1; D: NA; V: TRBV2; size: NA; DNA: TGTGCCAGCAGTGAGTATCCGAACACTGAAGCTTTCTTT; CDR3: CASSEYPNTEAFF
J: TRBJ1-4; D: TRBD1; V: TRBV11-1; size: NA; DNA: TGTGCCAGCAGCTTAGGGGGACAGGGAAATGAAAAACTGTTTTTT; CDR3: CASSLGGQGNEKLFF
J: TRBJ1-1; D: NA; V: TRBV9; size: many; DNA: TGTGCCAGCAGCGCCTCCCCCGGGGGGGACACTGAAGCTTTCTTT; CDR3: CASSASPGGDTEAFF
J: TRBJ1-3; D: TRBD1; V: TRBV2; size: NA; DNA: TGTGCCAGCAAGGGACAGGGTTACGCTGGAAACACCATATATTTT; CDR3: CASKGQGYAGNTIYF
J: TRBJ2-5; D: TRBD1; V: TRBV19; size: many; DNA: TGTGCCAGTAGCAAGACCCGGACAGGGAGAGGCCAAGAGACCCAGTACTTC; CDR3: CASSKTRTGRGQETQYF
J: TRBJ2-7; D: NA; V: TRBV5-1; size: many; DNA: TGCGCCAGCAGCTTGGCAGGGGGGACGAGCTCCTACGAGCAGTACTTC; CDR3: CASSLAGGTSSYEQYF
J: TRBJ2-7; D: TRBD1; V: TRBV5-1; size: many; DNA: TGCGCCAGCAGCTTGACTCCCGGGACAGGCTCCTACGAGCAGTACTTC; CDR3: CASSLTPGTGSYEQYF